This TCR beta chain was observed in a study of blood T cells in healthy people across ages. Next came a second PCR, run for about 6 to 11 cycles, which used a sample-barcoded 5' primer along with a J-beta primer mix. TCRdb redid the calling of the 5' RACE reads with MiXCR, one entry per CDR3 protein. The repertoire holds hundreds of thousands of distinct CDR3 sequences, with 25% to 30% as singletons. Note on this clonotype: Here the CDR3 omits its conserved ending phenylalanine or tryptophan, so a read error is the likely source.

Germline CDR1 and CDR2: MNHEY and SVGAGI. This CDR3 comprises 15 residues. V lost 5 bases, J lost 3 bases, and 2 bases stayed unmatched. The sample was also reused in another study, on T cells of mothers and their children. This second study notes: Each 15 ul cDNA reaction used roughly 1.5 ug RNA; all RNA was used. In the second PCR, M1S primer introduced barcodes and 2-4 random bases.

This chain links TRBV6-5 with TRBJ2-7, with TRBD2 matching over 15 bases. The sequence was collected from a boy between 10 and 17 years old in good health. Sequencing was carried out using blood. CDR3: CASSRTSGGDYEQYL. The CDR3 bases are TGTGCCAGCAGTAGGACTAGCGGGGGGGACTACGAGCAGTACCTC.